Each of the 24 T cell receptor beta chains below was sequenced from the same sample in a study of response to subunit inactivated influenza vaccine (dated by TCRdb to the late 2010s). What this sample's time point label stands for: approximately 40 days after influenza vaccine administration. The receptor library was made with RT-PCR. Reads for this sample came from an Illumina HiSeq 2500. TCRdb took the public reads, trimmed them with fastp at Q25, ran MiXCR for clone calling and kept in-frame beta chains. Each CDR3 protein gets just one entry, which takes the most common genes and DNA from the rows behind it. Here the sample has a few hundred thousand distinct CDR3 sequences; 11% occur a single time. Of the sample, more than 10% falls within the top ten clones. Sequenced here: PBMCs from blood, sampled roughly 6 weeks after vaccination. These receptors were collected from a man in his fifties who received an inactivated influenza vaccine. Donor details come from another sample of the same person, matched by shared clones.

This clonotype was seen only a few times. The chain recombines TRBV9 with TRBJ2-1, with 10 positions matching TRBD2. Per germline, CDR1 SGDLS and CDR2 YYNGEE. The V gene end was trimmed by 0 bases and the J gene end by 6 bases; junction bases not matched to a gene: 3. The CDR3 has 15 amino acids. The CDR3 spells CASSVDTSGINEQFF. The CDR3 DNA is TGTGCCAGCAGCGTAGACACTAGCGGGATCAATGAGCAGTTCTTC.

This clonotype was seen many times. The V gene is TRBV12-3 or TRBV12-4, the J gene TRBJ1-5, with D possibly matching TRBD1 (6 bases). V dropped 4 bases and J dropped 8 bases, with 24 bases sitting between them. The CDR3 is 17 residues long. The CDR3 DNA follows: TGTGCCAGCAGTTCCCTCCCCACGGGGCGGGGGCCTGAGCCCCAGCATTTT. Amino acids: CASSSLPTGRGPEPQHF.

This clonotype came up many times. V and J are TRBV7-9 and TRBJ1-1, with D unresolved. The length of the CDR3 is 14 residues. Germline CDR1 SEHNR, CDR2 FQNEAQ (reference sequence). Trimming shortened V by 5 bases and J by 1 base, and 11 bases separated the two germline ends. CDR3 amino acids: CASSTSGPNTEAFF. CDR3 bases: TGTGCCAGCAGCACCTCTGGGCCGAACACTGAAGCTTTCTTT.

This clonotype was seen many times. The chain is built from TRBV5-4 and TRBJ1-6; D may be TRBD1 (6 bases). This CDR3 comprises 12 residues. The germline V gene has CDR1 SGHNT and CDR2 YYREEE (reference sequence). V lost 10 bases, J lost 6 bases, and 11 bases lay in between. Here the CDR3 reads CADGGSNSPLHF. The CDR3 nucleotides read TGTGCCGATGGGGGCAGTAATTCACCCCTCCACTTT.

The genes are TRBV3-1 and TRBJ2-2; D uncertain. V gave up 4 bases and J gave up 2 bases, with 11 bases separating them. The CDR3 is 15 residues long. Germline CDR1 reads LGHDT; CDR2 reads YNNKEL (reference sequence). Here the CDR3 reads CASSPLYGNTGELFF. Here the CDR3 DNA reads TGTGCCAGCAGCCCTCTCTATGGAAACACCGGGGAGCTGTTTTTT.

The sample holds a few counts of this clonotype. V usage is TRBV20-1 and J usage is TRBJ2-3, with 15 bases that match TRBD2. This CDR3 region has 18 residues. The junction had 10 bases not matched to a gene; V was cut back by 6 bases and J by 0 bases. Germline assignment: CDR1 DFQATT and CDR2 SNEGSKA (reference sequence). The CDR3 nucleotides read TGCAGTGCGAGTGAAGGACTAGCGGGGGGGGATAGCACAGATACGCAGTATTTT. The encoded protein is CSASEGLAGGDSTDTQYF.

This clonotype was found a few times. V usage is TRBV4-2 and J usage is TRBJ2-7; TRBD2 aligns across 12 bases. The CDR3 has 14 residues. Trimming took 8 bases from V and 7 from J; bases not matched to a gene: 9. CDR1 is LGHNA, CDR2 YNFKEQ, per germline. DNA of the CDR3: TGTGCCAGCGGGCTAGCGGGGGGGCCGCAAGAGCAGTACTTC. Protein sequence: CASGLAGGPQEQYF.

Notes on this clonotype: Possible read error: a much larger clone is one base away. The rearrangement uses TRBV6-2 or TRBV6-3 and TRBJ1-5, with 7 bases identical to TRBD1. The V gene end was trimmed by 7 bases and the J gene end by 4 bases; junction bases not matched to a gene: 4. The CDR3 spans 13 residues. CDR1 MNHEY and CDR2 SVGEGT come from the germline V gene. The CDR3 region is CASIDRANQPQHF. The CDR3 DNA reads as TGTGCCAGCATTGACAGGGCTAATCAGCCCCAGCATTTT.

In its sample, this clonotype was seen a few times. The chain carries TRBV3-1 and TRBJ2-2, with TRBD2 matching 9 bases. The V gene's germline CDR1 is LGHDT and CDR2 YNNKEL (reference sequence). The length of the CDR3 is 15 residues. The V and J ends lost 4 bases and 7 bases, in that order; junction bases with no gene match: 7. The CDR3 DNA follows: TGTGCCAGCAGCCGGCGGGAGGGCCCGATCGGGGAGCTGTTTTTT. Its protein product is CASSRREGPIGELFF.

This clonotype was seen many times. The gene calls are TRBV27 and TRBJ2-6; D not resolved. The CDR3 covers 16 residues. V lost 5 bases and J lost 0, with 11 bases in between. From germline, CDR1 is MNHEY and CDR2 SMNVEV (reference sequence). CDR3 in amino acids: CASSPYTNSGANVLTF. CDR3 coding DNA: TGTGCCAGCAGTCCATACACAAACTCTGGGGCCAACGTCCTGACTTTC.

A few counts support this clonotype. The genes are TRBV5-6 and TRBJ2-5, with 11 bases aligning to TRBD1. With 4 bases clipped from V and 5 bases from J, the junction kept 10 bases outside the gene matches. This CDR3 is 16 amino acids long. Germline V gives CDR1 SGHDT, CDR2 YYEEEE. This CDR3 reads CASSRYAGTGGETQYF. The CDR3 nucleotides are TGTGCCAGCAGCCGGTACGCCGGGACAGGGGGGGAGACCCAGTACTTC.

The rearrangement links TRBV25-1 to TRBJ2-5; TRBD1 aligns across 10 bases. CDR1 is MGHDK and CDR2 is SYGVNS in the germline V gene. J lost 4 bases, V lost 1 base, and 3 bases had no gene match. The CDR3 contains 15 residues. The CDR3 coding sequence is TGTGCCAGCAGTGAATTGGGACAGGGGTCAGAGACCCAGTACTTC. Its translation is CASSELGQGSETQYF.

V and J are TRBV6-1 and TRBJ2-5; 9 bases match TRBD2. CDR1 and CDR2 from the germline V gene are MNHNS and SASEGT. The CDR3 length is 14 residues. V shed 7 bases and J 1 base; nucleotides not matched to a gene: 4. The CDR3 protein is CASIERGAQETQYF. The DNA of the CDR3 is TGTGCCAGCATCGAGCGGGGGGCCCAAGAGACCCAGTACTTC.

The genes are TRBV12-3 or TRBV12-4 and TRBJ2-3, with 9 bases that match TRBD1. The CDR3 extends over 16 amino acids. The V gene end was trimmed by 0 bases and the J gene end by 4 bases; junction bases not matched to a gene: 5. The CDR3 region has the DNA TGTGCCAGCAGTTTAGCCGGGACAGGGAGGTCAGATACGCAGTATTTT. This sequence encodes CASSLAGTGRSDTQYF.

In DNA, the CDR3 is TGTGCCAGCAGTTTACTGGAGAGCCCCACAGATACGCAGTATTTT. Protein: CASSLLESPTDTQYF. This sequence joins TRBV12-3 or TRBV12-4 and TRBJ2-3; D gene unclear. Trimming took off 2 bases at V and 2 bases at J, with 11 bases between the two ends. The CDR3 length is 15 residues.

This clonotype has more than one count but fewer than ten. V is TRBV18 and J is TRBJ2-3; D is possibly TRBD1 (5 bases). Germline V gene sequence: CDR1 KGHSH, CDR2 LQKENI. The CDR3 is made up of 16 amino acids. V was shortened by 1 base and J by 0 bases, with 11 bases between the two germline ends. The CDR3 DNA follows: TGTGCCAGCTCACCACGACAGATTCTCAGCACAGATACGCAGTATTTT. Translating gives CASSPRQILSTDTQYF.

This clonotype was recorded many times. The V gene is TRBV7-2, the J gene TRBJ2-2; D uncertain. The CDR3 spans 14 residues. Germline V gene sequence: CDR1 SGHTA, CDR2 FQGNSA. V was pared by 3 bases and J by 0 bases, with 5 bases between. The chain's CDR3 is CASSFGPNTGELFF. The CDR3 DNA reads as TGTGCCAGCAGCTTCGGACCGAACACCGGGGAGCTGTTTTTT.

This clonotype came up a few times. The chain combines TRBV7-2 with TRBJ2-7, with 10 bases fitting TRBD2. Trimming cost V 5 bases and J 0 bases; bases outside gene matches: 7. The length of the CDR3 is 16 residues. Germline loops: CDR1 SGHTA, CDR2 FQGNSA. The CDR3 spells CASSERTSGASYEQYF. CDR3 in DNA: TGTGCCAGCAGCGAACGGACTAGCGGAGCCTCCTACGAGCAGTACTTC.

The chain links TRBV7-9 to TRBJ1-1; D is uncertain. This CDR3 is built from 14 residues. Germline V lookup: CDR1 SEHNR, CDR2 FQNEAQ (reference sequence). The V end was cut by 2 bases, the J end by 0 bases, with 7 bases between. The CDR3 loop reads CASSLSSMNTEAFF. The CDR3 DNA sequence: TGTGCCAGCAGCTTATCCTCCATGAACACTGAAGCTTTCTTT.

This chain connects TRBV4-1 to TRBJ1-2, with D unresolved. Trimming cost V 0 bases and J 5 bases, with 13 bases left between them. CDR1 and CDR2 (germline): MGHRA, YSYEKL. This CDR3 is 15 amino acids long. For the CDR3, the DNA is TGCGCCAGCAGCCAAGAACTCGTGGGCTCTTATGGCTACACCTTC. Its protein product is CASSQELVGSYGYTF.

This clonotype has just a few counts. The V call is TRBV7-9, the J call TRBJ1-2, with D unclear. The CDR3 has 13 amino acids. Trimming pared 2 bases from V and 3 bases from J, leaving 7 bases between. Germline assignment: CDR1 SEHNR and CDR2 FQNEAQ (reference sequence). The CDR3 protein is CASSLWQDYGYTF. DNA of the CDR3: TGTGCCAGCAGCTTATGGCAGGACTATGGCTACACCTTC.

This clonotype was seen at least ten times. The chain uses TRBV29-1 and TRBJ2-7; D may match TRBD1 or TRBD2 (5 bases each). The ends were cut back, 6 bases at V and 3 bases at J, with 15 bases in the middle. CDR1 SQVTM and CDR2 ANQGSEA come from the germline V gene. The CDR3 has 13 amino acids. CDR3 sequence reads: CSVLGRAGYEQYF. Written as DNA, the CDR3 is TGCAGCGTCCTGGGCAGGGCGGGCTACGAGCAGTACTTC.

The chain recombines TRBV7-2 with TRBJ2-5; TRBD2 is a possible D gene (5 bases). V was shortened by 1 base and J by 5 bases, with 11 bases between the two germline ends. CDR3 length: 14 amino acids. Germline CDR1 reads SGHTA; CDR2 reads FQGNSA. The CDR3 spells CASSLDAGRETQYF. CDR3 bases: TGTGCCAGCAGCTTAGATGCGGGTCGGGAGACCCAGTACTTC.

This clonotype has just a few counts. This sequence joins TRBV27 and TRBJ1-1, with D perhaps matching TRBD1 (6 bases). The CDR3 runs to 14 residues. From germline, CDR1 is MNHEY and CDR2 SMNVEV (reference sequence). Trimming removed 5 bases at V and 5 bases at J, with 15 bases between. The chain's CDR3 is CASSRKGGGTEAFF. The CDR3 nucleotides read TGTGCCAGCAGTCGGAAAGGGGGAGGGACTGAAGCTTTCTTT.